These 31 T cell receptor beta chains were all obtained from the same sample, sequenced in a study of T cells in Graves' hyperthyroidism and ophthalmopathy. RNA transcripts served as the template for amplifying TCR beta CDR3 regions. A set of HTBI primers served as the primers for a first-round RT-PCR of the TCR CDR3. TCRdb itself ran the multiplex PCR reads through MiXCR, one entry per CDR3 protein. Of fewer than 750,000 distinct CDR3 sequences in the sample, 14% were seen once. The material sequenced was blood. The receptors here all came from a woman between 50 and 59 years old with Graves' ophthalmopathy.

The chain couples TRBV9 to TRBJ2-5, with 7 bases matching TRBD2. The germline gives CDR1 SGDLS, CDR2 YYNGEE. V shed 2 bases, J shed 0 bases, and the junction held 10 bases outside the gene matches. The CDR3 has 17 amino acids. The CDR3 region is CASSVRGEWGDQETQYF. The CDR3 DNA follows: TGTGCCAGCAGCGTTCGGGGGGAGTGGGGCGACCAAGAGACCCAGTACTTC.

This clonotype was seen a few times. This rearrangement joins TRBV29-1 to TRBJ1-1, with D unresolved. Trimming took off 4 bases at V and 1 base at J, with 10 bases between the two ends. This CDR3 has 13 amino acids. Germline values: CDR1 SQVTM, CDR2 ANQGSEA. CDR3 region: CSVATGWNTEAFF. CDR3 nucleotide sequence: TGCAGCGTTGCAACGGGTTGGAACACTGAAGCTTTCTTT.

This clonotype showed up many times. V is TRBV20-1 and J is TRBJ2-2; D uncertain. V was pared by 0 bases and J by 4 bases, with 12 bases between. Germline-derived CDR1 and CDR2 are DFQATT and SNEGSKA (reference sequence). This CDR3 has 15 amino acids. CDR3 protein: CSARDVDRGTGELFF. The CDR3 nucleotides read TGCAGTGCTAGAGATGTGGATCGTGGCACCGGGGAGCTGTTTTTT.

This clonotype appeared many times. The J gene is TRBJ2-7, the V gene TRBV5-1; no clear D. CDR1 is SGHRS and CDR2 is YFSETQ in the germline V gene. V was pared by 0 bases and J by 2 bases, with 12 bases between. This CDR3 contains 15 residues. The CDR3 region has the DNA TGCGCCAGCAGCTTGGACACTGAGGTAGCCTACGAGCAGTACTTC. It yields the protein CASSLDTEVAYEQYF.

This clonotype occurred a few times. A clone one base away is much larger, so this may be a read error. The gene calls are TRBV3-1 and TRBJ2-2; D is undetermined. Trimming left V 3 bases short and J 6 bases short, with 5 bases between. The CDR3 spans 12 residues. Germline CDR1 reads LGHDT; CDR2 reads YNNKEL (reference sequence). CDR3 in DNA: TGTGCCAGCAGCCACGGTCCCGGGGAGCTGTTTTTT. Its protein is CASSHGPGELFF.

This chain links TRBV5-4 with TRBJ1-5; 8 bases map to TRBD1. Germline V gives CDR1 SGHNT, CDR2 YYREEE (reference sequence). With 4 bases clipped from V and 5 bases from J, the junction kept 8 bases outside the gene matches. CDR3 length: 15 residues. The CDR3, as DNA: TGTGCCAGCAGCATAGGGACAGGTCGGGATCAGCCCCAGCATTTT. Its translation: CASSIGTGRDQPQHF.

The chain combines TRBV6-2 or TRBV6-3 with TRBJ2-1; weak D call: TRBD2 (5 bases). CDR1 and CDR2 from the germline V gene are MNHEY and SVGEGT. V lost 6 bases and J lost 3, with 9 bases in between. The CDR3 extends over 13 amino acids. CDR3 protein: CASSPGVYNEQFF. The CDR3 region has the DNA TGTGCCAGCAGCCCCGGGGTCTACAATGAGCAGTTCTTC.

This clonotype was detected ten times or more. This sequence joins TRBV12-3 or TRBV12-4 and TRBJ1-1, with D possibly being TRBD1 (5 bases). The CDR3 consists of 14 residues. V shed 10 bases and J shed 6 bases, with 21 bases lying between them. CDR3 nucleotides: TGTGCCACCATAACCCGGCAGGGAGATGCTGAAGCTTTCTTT. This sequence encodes CATITRQGDAEAFF.

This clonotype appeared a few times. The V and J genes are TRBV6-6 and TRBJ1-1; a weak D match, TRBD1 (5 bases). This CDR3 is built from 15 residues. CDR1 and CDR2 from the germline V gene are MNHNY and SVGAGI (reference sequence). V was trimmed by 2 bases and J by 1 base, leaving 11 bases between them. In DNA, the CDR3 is TGTGCCAGCAGTTACCGCAGGACAACGAACACTGAAGCTTTCTTT. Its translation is CASSYRRTTNTEAFF.

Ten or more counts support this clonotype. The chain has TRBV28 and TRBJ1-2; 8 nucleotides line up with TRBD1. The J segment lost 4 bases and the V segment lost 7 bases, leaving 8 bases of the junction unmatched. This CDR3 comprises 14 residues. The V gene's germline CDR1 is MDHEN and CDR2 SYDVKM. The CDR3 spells CASISRGQVYGYTF. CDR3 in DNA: TGTGCCAGCATATCCAGGGGGCAGGTCTATGGCTACACCTTC.

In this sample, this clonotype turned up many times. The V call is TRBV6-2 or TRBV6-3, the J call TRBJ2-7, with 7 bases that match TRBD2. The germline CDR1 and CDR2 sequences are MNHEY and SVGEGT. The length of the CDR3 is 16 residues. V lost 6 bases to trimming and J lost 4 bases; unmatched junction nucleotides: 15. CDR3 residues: CASRRPGLTPEYEQYF. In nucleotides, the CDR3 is TGTGCCAGCAGAAGGCCGGGACTAACTCCAGAATACGAGCAGTACTTC.

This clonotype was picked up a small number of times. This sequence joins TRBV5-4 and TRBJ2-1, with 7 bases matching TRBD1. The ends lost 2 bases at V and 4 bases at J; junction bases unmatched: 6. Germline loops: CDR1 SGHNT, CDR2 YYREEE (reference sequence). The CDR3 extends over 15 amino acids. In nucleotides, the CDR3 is TGTGCCAGCAGCTTACCGGGACAGACTTACAATGAGCAGTTCTTC. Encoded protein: CASSLPGQTYNEQFF.

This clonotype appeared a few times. The CDR3 sequence: CASSLLGARSPLHF. The DNA of the CDR3 is TGTGCCAGCAGTTTATTGGGGGCGCGATCACCCCTCCACTTT. The chain carries TRBV27 and TRBJ1-6; D may be TRBD1 (6 bases). The germline V gene has CDR1 MNHEY and CDR2 SMNVEV (reference sequence). This CDR3 contains 14 residues. V dropped 1 base and J dropped 10 bases, with 11 bases sitting between them.

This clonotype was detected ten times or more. CDR3 sequence: CASSYGTVSNQPQHF. CDR3 nucleotides: TGTGCCAGCAGTTACGGGACAGTTAGCAATCAGCCCCAGCATTTT. This chain connects TRBV6-5 to TRBJ1-5, with 7 nucleotides matching TRBD1. There are 15 residues in the CDR3. V shed 2 bases, J shed 0 bases, and the junction held 1 base outside the gene matches. CDR1 is MNHEY, CDR2 SVGAGI, per germline.

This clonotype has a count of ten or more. The CDR3 spells CASSPDREYEQYF. CDR3 bases: TGTGCCAGCTCGCCCGACAGGGAATACGAGCAGTACTTC. This sequence joins TRBV18 and TRBJ2-7, with TRBD1 matching 7 bases. Germline lookup yields CDR1 KGHSH and CDR2 LQKENI. V was clipped by 6 bases and J by 4 bases; unmatched bases: 6. This CDR3 has 13 amino acids.

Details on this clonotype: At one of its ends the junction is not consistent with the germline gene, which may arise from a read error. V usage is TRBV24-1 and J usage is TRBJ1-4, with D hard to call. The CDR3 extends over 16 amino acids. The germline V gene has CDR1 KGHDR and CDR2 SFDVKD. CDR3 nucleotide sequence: TGTGCCACCAGTGATCCCCACCTCATAACTAATGAAGAACTGTTTTTT. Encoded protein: CATSDPHLITNEELFF.

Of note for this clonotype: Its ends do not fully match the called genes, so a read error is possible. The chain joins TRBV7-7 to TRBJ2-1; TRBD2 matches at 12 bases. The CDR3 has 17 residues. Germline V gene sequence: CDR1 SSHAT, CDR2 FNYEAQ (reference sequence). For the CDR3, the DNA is TGTGCTAGCAGCTTAGCGGGGACTAGCGGGCCATACAATGAGCAGTTCTTC. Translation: CASSLAGTSGPYNEQFF.

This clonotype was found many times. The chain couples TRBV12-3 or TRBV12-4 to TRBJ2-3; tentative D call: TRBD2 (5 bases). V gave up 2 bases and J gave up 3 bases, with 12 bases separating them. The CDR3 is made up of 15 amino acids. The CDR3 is CASSLSPLATDTQYF. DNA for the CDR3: TGTGCCAGCAGTTTAAGTCCGCTAGCTACAGATACGCAGTATTTT.

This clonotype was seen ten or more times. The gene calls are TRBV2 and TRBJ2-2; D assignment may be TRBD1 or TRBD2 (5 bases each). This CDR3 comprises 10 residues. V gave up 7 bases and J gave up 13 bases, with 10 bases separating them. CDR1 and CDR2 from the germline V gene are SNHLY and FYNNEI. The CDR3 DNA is TGTGCCAGCAAACGGGACCGGCTGTTTTTT. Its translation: CASKRDRLFF.

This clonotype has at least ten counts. CDR3 residues: CAIQREKTYEQYF. In DNA form, the CDR3 reads TGTGCCATACAGCGGGAGAAGACCTACGAGCAGTACTTC. The J gene is TRBJ2-7, the V gene TRBV10-3; 8 nucleotides match TRBD2. V lost 9 bases, J lost 2 bases, and 6 bases stayed unmatched. The CDR3 loop spans 13 amino acids. Germline values: CDR1 ENHRY, CDR2 SYGVKD.

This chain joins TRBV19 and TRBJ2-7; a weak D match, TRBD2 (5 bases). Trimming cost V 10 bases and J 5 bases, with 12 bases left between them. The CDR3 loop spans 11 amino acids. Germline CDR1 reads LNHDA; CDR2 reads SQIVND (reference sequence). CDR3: CATPGLDEQYF. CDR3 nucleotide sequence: TGTGCCACTCCAGGACTGGACGAGCAGTACTTC.

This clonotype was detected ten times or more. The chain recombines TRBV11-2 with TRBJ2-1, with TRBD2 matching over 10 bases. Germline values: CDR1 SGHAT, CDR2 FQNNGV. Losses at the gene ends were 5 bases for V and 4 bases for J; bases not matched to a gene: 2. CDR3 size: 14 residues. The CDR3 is CASSPLAGYNEQFF. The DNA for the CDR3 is TGTGCCAGCAGCCCACTAGCGGGATACAATGAGCAGTTCTTC.

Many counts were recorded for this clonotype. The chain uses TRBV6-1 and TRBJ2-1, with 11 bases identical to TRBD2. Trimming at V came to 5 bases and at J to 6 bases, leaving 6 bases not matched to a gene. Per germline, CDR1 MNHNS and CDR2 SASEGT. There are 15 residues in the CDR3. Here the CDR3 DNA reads TGTGCCAGCAGTTCGGGACTAGCGGAATCCAATGAGCAGTTCTTC. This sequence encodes CASSSGLAESNEQFF.

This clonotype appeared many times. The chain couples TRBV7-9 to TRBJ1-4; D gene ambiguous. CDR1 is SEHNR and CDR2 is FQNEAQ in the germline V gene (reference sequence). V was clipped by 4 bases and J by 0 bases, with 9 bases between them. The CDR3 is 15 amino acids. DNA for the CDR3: TGTGCCAGCAGCTCACCAGTCGCAACTAATGAAAAACTGTTTTTT. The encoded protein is CASSSPVATNEKLFF.

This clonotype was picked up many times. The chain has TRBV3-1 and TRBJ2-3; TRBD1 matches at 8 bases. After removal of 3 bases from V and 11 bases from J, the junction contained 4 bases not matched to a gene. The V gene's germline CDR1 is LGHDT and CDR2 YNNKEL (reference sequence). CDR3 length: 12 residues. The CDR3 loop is CASSHRDRKQYF. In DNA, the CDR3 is TGTGCCAGCAGCCACCGGGACAGGAAGCAGTATTTT.

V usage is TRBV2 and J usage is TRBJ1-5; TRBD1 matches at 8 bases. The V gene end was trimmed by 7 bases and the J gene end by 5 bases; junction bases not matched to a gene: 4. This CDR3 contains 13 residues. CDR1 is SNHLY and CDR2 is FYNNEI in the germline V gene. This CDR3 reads CASNRGNDQPQHF. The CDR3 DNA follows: TGTGCCAGCAACAGGGGGAATGATCAGCCCCAGCATTTT.

As DNA, the CDR3 is TGTGCCAGCAGTTACTACTCCTACAATGAGCAGTTCTTC. This translates into CASSYYSYNEQFF. V usage is TRBV6-2 or TRBV6-3 and J usage is TRBJ2-1, with no clear D. Germline CDR1 is MNHEY and CDR2 is SVGEGT. Trimming cost V 1 base and J 0 bases, with 1 base left between them. This CDR3 spans 13 amino acids.

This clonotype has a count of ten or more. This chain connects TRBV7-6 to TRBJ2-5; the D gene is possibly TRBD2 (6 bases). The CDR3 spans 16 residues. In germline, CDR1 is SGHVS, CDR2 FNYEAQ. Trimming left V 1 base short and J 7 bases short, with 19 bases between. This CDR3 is CASSLEMGLPVVTQYF. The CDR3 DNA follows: TGTGCCAGCAGCTTAGAAATGGGACTCCCGGTCGTGACCCAGTACTTC.

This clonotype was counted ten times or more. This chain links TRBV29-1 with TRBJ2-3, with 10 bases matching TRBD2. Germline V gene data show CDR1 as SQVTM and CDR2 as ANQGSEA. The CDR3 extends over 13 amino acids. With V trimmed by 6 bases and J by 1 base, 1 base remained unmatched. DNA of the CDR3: TGCAGCGTAGGACTAGCGGGCACAGATACGCAGTATTTT. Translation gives CSVGLAGTDTQYF.

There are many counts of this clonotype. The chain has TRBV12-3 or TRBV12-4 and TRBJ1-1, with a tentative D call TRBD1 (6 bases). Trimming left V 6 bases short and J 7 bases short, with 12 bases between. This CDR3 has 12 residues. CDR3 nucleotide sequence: TGTGCCAGCAGCCAAGGACAGATTGAAGCTTTCTTT. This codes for CASSQGQIEAFF.

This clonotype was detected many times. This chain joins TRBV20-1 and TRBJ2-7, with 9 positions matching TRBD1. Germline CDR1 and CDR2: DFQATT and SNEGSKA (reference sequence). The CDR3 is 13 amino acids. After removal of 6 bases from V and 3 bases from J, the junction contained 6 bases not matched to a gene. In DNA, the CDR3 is TGCAGTGCGATGGGGGACAGGGACTACGAGCAGTACTTC. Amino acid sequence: CSAMGDRDYEQYF.